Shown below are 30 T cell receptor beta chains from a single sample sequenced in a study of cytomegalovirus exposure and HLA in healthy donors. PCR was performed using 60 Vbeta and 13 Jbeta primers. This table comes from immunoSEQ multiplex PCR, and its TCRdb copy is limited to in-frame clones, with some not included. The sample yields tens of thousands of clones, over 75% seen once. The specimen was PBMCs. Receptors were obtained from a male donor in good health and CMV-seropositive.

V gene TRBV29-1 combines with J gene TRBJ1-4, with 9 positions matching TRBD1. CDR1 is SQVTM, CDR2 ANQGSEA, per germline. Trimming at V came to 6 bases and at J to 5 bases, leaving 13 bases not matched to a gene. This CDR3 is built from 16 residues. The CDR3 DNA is TGCAGCGTGGGGGGCGGGACAGGGTCCACGAATGAAAAACTGTTTTTT. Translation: CSVGGGTGSTNEKLFF.

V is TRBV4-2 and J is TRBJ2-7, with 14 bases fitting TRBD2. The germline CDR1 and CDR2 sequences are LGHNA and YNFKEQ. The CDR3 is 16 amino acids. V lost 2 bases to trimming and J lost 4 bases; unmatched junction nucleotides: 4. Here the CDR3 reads CASSQQTSGRVYEQYF. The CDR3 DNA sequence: TGTGCCAGCAGCCAACAGACTAGCGGGAGGGTGTACGAGCAGTACTTC.

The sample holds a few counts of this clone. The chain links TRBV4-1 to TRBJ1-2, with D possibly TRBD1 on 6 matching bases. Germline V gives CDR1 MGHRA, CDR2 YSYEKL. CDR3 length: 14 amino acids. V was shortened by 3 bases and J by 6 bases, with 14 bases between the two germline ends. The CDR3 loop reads CASSQGRGDNGYTF. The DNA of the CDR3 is TGCGCCAGCAGCCAGGGCAGGGGCGACAATGGCTACACCTTC.

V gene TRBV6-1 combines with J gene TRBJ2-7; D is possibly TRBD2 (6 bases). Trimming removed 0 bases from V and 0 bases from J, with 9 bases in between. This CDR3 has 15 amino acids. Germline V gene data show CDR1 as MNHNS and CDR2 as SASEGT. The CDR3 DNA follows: TGTGCCAGCAGTGAAGCTAGCGGATTCTCCTACGAGCAGTACTTC. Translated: CASSEASGFSYEQYF.

The CDR3 sequence is CASSLEGENTIYF. CDR3 in DNA: TGTGCCAGCAGCTTGGAAGGGGAAAACACCATATATTTT. The chain is built from TRBV5-5 and TRBJ1-3, with a tentative D call TRBD1 (5 bases). The germline gives CDR1 SGHKS, CDR2 YYEKEE (reference sequence). The length of the CDR3 is 13 residues. The V and J ends lost 0 bases and 6 bases respectively, with 7 bases between them.

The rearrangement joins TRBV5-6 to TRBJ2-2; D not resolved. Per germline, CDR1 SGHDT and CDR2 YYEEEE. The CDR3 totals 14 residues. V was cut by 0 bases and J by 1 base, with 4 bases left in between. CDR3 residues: CASSLVKNTGELFF. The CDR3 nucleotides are TGTGCCAGCAGCTTGGTAAAGAACACCGGGGAGCTGTTTTTT.

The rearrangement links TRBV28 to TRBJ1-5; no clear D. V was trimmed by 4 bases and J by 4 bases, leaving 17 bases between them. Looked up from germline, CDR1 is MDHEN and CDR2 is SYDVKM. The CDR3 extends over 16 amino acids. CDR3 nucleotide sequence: TGTGCCAGCAGTTCACCAGGACTAAGGATTAATCAGCCCCAGCATTTT. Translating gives CASSSPGLRINQPQHF.

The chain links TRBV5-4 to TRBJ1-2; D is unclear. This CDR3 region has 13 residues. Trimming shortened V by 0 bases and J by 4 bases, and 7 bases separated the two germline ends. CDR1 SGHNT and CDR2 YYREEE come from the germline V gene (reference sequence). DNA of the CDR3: TGTGCCAGCAGCTTGGAGCCCTCCTATGGCTACACCTTC. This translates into CASSLEPSYGYTF. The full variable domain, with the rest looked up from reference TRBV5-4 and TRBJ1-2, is ETGVTQSPTHLIKTRGQQVTLRCSSQSGHNTVSWYQQALGQGPQFIFQYYREEENGRGNFPPRFSGLQFPNYSSELNVNALELDDSALYLCASSLEPSYGYTFGSGTRLTVV.

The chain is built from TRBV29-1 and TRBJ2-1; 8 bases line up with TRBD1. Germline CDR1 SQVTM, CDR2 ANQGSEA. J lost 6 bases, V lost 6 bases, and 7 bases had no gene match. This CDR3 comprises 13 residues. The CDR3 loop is CSVGTGVGNEQFF. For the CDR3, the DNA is TGCAGCGTGGGGACAGGAGTAGGCAATGAGCAGTTCTTC.

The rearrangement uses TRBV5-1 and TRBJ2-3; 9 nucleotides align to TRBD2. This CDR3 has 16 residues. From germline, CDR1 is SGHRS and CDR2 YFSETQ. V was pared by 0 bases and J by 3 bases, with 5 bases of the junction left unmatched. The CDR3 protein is CASSLVAGEGTDTQYF. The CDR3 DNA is TGCGCCAGCAGCTTGGTAGCGGGAGAGGGAACAGATACGCAGTATTTT.

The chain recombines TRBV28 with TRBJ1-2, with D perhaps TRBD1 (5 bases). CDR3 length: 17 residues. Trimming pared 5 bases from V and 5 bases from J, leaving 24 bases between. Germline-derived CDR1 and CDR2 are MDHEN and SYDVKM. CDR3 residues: CASSIRGGVIGSYGYTF. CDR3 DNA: TGTGCCAGCAGTATCCGGGGAGGGGTAATAGGTTCATATGGCTACACCTTC.

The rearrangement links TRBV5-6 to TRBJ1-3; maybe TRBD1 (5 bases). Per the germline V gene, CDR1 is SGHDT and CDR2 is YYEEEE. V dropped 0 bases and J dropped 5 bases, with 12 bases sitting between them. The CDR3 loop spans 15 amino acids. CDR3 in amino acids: CASSLGRGSRNTIYF. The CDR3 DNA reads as TGTGCCAGCAGCTTGGGTAGGGGATCAAGAAACACCATATATTTT.

This chain's CDR3 is CSVRRTQGPDEQYF. CDR3 nucleotide sequence: TGCAGCGTTCGACGGACCCAGGGCCCCGACGAGCAGTACTTC. This sequence joins TRBV29-1 and TRBJ2-7; possible D gene TRBD1, 5 bases. Germline values: CDR1 SQVTM, CDR2 ANQGSEA. Trimming cost V 5 bases and J 5 bases, with 19 bases left between them. CDR3 length: 14 residues.

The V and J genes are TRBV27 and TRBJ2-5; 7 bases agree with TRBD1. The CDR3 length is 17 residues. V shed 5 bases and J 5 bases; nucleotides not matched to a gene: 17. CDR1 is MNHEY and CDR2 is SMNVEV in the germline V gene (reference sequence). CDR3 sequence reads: CASSPSRTGKAGETQYF. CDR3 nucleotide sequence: TGTGCCAGCAGTCCGTCCCGGACAGGAAAGGCAGGGGAGACCCAGTACTTC.

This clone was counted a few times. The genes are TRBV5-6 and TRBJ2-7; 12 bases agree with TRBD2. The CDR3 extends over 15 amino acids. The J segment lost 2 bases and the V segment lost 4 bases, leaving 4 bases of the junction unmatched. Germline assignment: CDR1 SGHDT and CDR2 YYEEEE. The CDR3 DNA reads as TGTGCCAGCAGCGGAGGACTAGCGGGAACCTACGAGCAGTACTTC. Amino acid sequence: CASSGGLAGTYEQYF.

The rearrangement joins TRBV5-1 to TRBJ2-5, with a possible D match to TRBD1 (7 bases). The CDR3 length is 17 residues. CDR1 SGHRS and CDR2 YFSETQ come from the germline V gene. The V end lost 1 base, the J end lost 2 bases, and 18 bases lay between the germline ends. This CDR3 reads CASSLFQGGINQETQYF. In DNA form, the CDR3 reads TGCGCCAGCAGCTTGTTTCAGGGGGGCATTAATCAAGAGACCCAGTACTTC.

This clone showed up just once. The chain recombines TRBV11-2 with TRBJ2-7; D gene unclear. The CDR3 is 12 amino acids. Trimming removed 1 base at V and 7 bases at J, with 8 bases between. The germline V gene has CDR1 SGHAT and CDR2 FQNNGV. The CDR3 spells CASSLANIEQYF. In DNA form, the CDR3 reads TGTGCCAGCAGCTTAGCGAACATAGAGCAGTACTTC.

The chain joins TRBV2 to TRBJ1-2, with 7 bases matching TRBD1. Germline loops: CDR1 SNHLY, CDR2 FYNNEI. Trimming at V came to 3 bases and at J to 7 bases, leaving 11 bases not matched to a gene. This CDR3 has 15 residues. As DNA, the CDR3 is TGTGCCAGCAGTGAGGGGAACCGACAGGGATTTGGCTACACCTTC. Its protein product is CASSEGNRQGFGYTF.

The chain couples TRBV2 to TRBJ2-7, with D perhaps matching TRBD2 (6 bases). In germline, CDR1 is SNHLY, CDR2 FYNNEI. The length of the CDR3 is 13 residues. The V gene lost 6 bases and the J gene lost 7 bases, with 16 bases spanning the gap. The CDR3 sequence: CASSGSGGREQYF. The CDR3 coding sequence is TGTGCCAGCAGCGGGAGTGGGGGGAGGGAGCAGTACTTC.

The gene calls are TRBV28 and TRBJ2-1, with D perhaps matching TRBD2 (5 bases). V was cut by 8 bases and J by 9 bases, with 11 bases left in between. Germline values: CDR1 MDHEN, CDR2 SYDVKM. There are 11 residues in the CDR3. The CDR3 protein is CASSLGSEQFF. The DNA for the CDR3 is TGTGCCAGCTCGTTGGGGAGTGAGCAGTTCTTC.

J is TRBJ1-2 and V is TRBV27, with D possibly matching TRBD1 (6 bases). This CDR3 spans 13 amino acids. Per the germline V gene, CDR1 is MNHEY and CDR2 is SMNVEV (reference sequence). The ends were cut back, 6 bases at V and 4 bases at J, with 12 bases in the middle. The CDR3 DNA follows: TGTGCCAGCAGACCGACAGGTTTCTATGGCTACACCTTC. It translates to CASRPTGFYGYTF.

The CDR3 spells CASGATGTDTQYF. The DNA for the CDR3 is TGTGCCAGCGGCGCGACAGGGACAGATACGCAGTATTTT. The chain links TRBV9 to TRBJ2-3, with 7 bases aligning to TRBD1. This CDR3 is 13 amino acids long. From germline, CDR1 is SGDLS and CDR2 YYNGEE. Germline trimming cut 7 bases from V and 3 bases from J; bases unmatched to any gene: 5.

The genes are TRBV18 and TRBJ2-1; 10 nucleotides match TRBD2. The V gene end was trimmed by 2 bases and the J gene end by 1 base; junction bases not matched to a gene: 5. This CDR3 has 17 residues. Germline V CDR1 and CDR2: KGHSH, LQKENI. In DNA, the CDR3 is TGTGCCAGCTCACCAACTAGCGGGAACCCTTCCTACAATGAGCAGTTCTTC. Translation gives CASSPTSGNPSYNEQFF.

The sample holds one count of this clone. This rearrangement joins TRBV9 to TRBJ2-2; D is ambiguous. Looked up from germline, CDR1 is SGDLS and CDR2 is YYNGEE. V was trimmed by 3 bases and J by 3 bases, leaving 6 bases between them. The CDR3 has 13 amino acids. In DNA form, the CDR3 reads TGTGCCAGCAGCGATCGGGACACCGGGGAGCTGTTTTTT. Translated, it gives CASSDRDTGELFF.

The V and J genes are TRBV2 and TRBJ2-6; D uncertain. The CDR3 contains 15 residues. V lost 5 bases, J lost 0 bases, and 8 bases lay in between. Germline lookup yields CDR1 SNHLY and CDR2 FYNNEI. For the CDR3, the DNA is TGTGCCAGCAGTACACGGAGCTCTGGGGCCAACGTCCTGACTTTC. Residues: CASSTRSSGANVLTF.

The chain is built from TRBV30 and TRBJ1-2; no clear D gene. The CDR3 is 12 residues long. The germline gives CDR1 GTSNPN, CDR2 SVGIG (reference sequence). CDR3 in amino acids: CAFGRENYGYTF. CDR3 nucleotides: TGTGCATTCGGCCGGGAAAACTATGGCTACACCTTC.

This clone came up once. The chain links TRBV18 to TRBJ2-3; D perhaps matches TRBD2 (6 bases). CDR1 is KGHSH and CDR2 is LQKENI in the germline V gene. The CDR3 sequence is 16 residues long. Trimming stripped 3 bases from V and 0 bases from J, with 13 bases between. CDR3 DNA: TGTGCCAGCTCACCCCTCGGGAGCGGAAGCACAGATACGCAGTATTTT. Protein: CASSPLGSGSTDTQYF.

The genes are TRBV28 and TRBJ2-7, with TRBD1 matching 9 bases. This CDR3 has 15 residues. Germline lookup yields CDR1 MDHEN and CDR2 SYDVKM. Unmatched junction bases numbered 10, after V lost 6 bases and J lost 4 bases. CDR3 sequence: CASSAIGQGTYEQYF. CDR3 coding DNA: TGTGCCAGCAGCGCGATCGGACAGGGGACGTACGAGCAGTACTTC.

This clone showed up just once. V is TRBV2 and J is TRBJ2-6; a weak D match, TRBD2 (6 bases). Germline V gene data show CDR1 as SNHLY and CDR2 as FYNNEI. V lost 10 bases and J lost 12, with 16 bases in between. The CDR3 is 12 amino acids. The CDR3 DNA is TGTGCCACCGCGGGCCGGGGAGGCGTCCTGACTTTC. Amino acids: CATAGRGGVLTF.

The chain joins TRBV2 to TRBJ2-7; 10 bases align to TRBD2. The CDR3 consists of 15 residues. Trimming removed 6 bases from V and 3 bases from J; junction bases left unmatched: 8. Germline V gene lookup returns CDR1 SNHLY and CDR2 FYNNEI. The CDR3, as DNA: TGTGCCAGCAGGAGGTCCGGACTAGCGGACTACGAGCAGTACTTC. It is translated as CASRRSGLADYEQYF.